This section outlines one T cell receptor (beta chain) sequence together with its context. The CDR3 loop spans 15 amino acids. Germline V CDR1 and CDR2: SNHLY, FYNNEI. V was clipped by 7 bases and J by 0 bases, with 13 bases between them. Here immunoSEQ multiplex PCR was the method, and the copy in TCRdb shows in-frame clones only, minus some. The repertoire includes 60,000 to 85,000 clones, roughly 86% of them detected once, and 2% to 3% sits in the top ten. The data derive from a study of OX40 agonist ivuxolimab in advanced cancers. Study details: In this cohort, patients received ivuxolimab, an agonistic anti-OX40 (CD134) antibody. Enrolled patients in dose escalation had cancers that were hepatocellular carcinoma, melanoma, renal cell or head and neck cancer. Each patient was given ivuxolimab into a vein every 2 weeks, at 0.01 to 10 mg/kg.

The chain employs TRBV2 and TRBJ2-1; D possibly corresponds to TRBD2 (6 bases). The sequenced sample was CD4+ or CD8+ T cells sorted from blood, obtained in a trial of the OX40 agonist ivuxolimab. The clonotype comes from an adult with an advanced solid tumor such as melanoma, head and neck, liver or kidney cancer. The CDR3 coding sequence is TGTGCCAGCACCCGGGACTGGAGCTCCTACAATGAGCAGTTCTTC. As protein: CASTRDWSSYNEQFF.